Shown below are 18 T cell receptor beta chains from a single sample sequenced in a study of CXCR3-negative and CXCR3-positive naive CD8 T cells. Preparation of TRB cDNA libraries relied on 5' RACE carrying UMI labels. With the 5' RACE reads reprocessed, TCRdb shows one record per CDR3 protein and no DNA. Here the sample table reports some 39,000 distinct CDR3 sequences. The source material was naive CXCR3- CD8+ T cells from blood. Subset described: CD45RO-CCR7+CD27+CD95- naive CD8+ T cells lacking CXCR3 (TNR3-). The receptor set was obtained from a human donor in good health. Some clones in this sample may be carry-over from other donors' samples.

The V gene is TRBV6-1, the J gene TRBJ1-1. Germline V CDR1 and CDR2: MNHNS, SASEGT. The CDR3 has 14 residues. The CDR3 sequence: CASSEASGGTEAFF.

The chain employs TRBV12-3 or TRBV12-4 and TRBJ1-5; the D call from TCRdb, TRBD1, cannot be confirmed without DNA. The length of the CDR3 is 15 residues. The CDR3 sequence is CASSRQGTGNQPQHF.

CDR3 amino acids: CASSAGARGYTF. The chain carries TRBV7-6 and TRBJ1-2; TCRdb picks TRBD1, but there is no DNA to check that call. The CDR3 sequence is 12 residues long. Germline CDR1 SGHVS, CDR2 FNYEAQ.

The chain joins TRBV29-1 to TRBJ1-2. Germline V lookup: CDR1 SQVTM, CDR2 ANQGSEA. The CDR3 runs to 11 residues. This CDR3 is CSGRLDYGYTF.

This rearrangement joins TRBV7-9 to TRBJ1-1; TCRdb picks TRBD1, but there is no DNA to check that call. CDR1 and CDR2 (germline): SEHNR, FQNEAQ (reference sequence). The CDR3 runs to 16 residues. The CDR3 reads CASSLASTGVNTEAFF.

The chain carries TRBV7-3 and TRBJ1-1; there is no DNA to check the TCRdb D call of TRBD1. CDR3 length equals 13 residues. CDR1 is SGHTA and CDR2 is FQGTGA in the germline V gene. This CDR3 reads CASSFGAASEAFF.

V and J are TRBV14 and TRBJ2-1. Germline CDR1 reads SGHDN; CDR2 reads FVKESK. This CDR3 contains 13 residues. CDR3 sequence: CASSRTLYNEQFF.

The rearrangement uses TRBV19 and TRBJ2-3; TCRdb's assignment of TRBD1 cannot be checked, as there is no DNA. This CDR3 region has 15 residues. The V gene's germline CDR1 is LNHDA and CDR2 SQIVND (reference sequence). The CDR3 loop reads CASSMGTGLEDTQYF.

The chain employs TRBV2 and TRBJ1-5; without DNA, the TCRdb call of TRBD1 cannot be checked. This CDR3 comprises 14 residues. Germline-derived CDR1 and CDR2 are SNHLY and FYNNEI. This CDR3 reads CASNEGVSNQPQHF.

This chain joins TRBV9 and TRBJ1-1. The CDR3 totals 13 residues. Germline loops: CDR1 SGDLS, CDR2 YYNGEE. The CDR3 spells CASRQLLGTEAFF.

V gene TRBV6-4 combines with J gene TRBJ1-2. The CDR3 consists of 15 residues. From germline, CDR1 is MRHNA and CDR2 SNTAGT. The CDR3 sequence is CASSDSHGGIYGYTF.

The rearrangement links TRBV5-1 to TRBJ2-3; there is no DNA to check the TCRdb D call of TRBD1. This CDR3 has 17 residues. Germline V gene sequence: CDR1 SGHRS, CDR2 YFSETQ. CDR3 protein: CASSSFSTGVLTDTQYF.

This rearrangement joins TRBV4-1 to TRBJ2-1. The CDR3 spans 16 residues. CDR1 is MGHRA and CDR2 is YSYEKL in the germline V gene. CDR3 sequence reads: CASSQFSAGTYNEQFF.

By frequency, this clonotype is medium-sized. The chain links TRBV11-3 to TRBJ2-3; TCRdb reports TRBD1, a call that lacks DNA to check it against. CDR3 size: 15 residues. Looked up from germline, CDR1 is SGHNT and CDR2 is YENEEA. CDR3 sequence reads: CASSTRGAPEDTQYF.

This chain links TRBV21-1 with TRBJ2-1; no DNA is available, so the TRBD1 call from TCRdb remains unchecked. TRBV21-1 is designated a pseudogene. This CDR3 is built from 15 residues. This chain's CDR3 is CASSIRGVYYNEQFF.

The gene calls are TRBV4-3 and TRBJ2-4; with no DNA, the TCRdb D assignment of TRBD2 cannot be verified. There are 15 residues in the CDR3. Germline V gene sequence: CDR1 LGHNA, CDR2 YSLEER. The CDR3 protein is CASSQGRGVENIQYF.

The chain recombines TRBV2 with TRBJ2-1; without DNA, the TCRdb call of TRBD2 cannot be checked. CDR1 and CDR2 (germline): SNHLY, FYNNEI. The CDR3 extends over 17 amino acids. CDR3 residues: CASVGEGLASVVNEQFF.

This clonotype is called medium-sized based on its frequency. This sequence joins TRBV7-6 and TRBJ2-5; TCRdb names TRBD2, which stays unverified in the absence of DNA. This CDR3 spans 15 amino acids. Germline V gene sequence: CDR1 SGHVS, CDR2 FNYEAQ. CDR3 amino acids: CASSTSGGALETQYF.